A selection of T cell receptor beta chains follows, all from one sample in a study of blood T cell repertoires in COVID-19. Some clones are missing from TCRdb's copy, which holds only in-frame ones; the method was immunoSEQ multiplex PCR. The repertoire holds 25,000 to 35,000 clones, with more than 80% as singletons. The sequencing input was peripheral blood. These TCRs come from a man older than 75 with acute or convalescent COVID-19. CDR3s include the opening cysteine and the closing phenylalanine or tryptophan. D genes are given only for firm matches.

v_call	j_call	d_call	cdr3_aa	cdr3_nt
TRBV10-3	TRBJ1-1	.	CAISESLTNLWAFF	TGTGCCATCAGTGAGTCGCTAACGAACCTATGGGCTTTCTTT
TRBV9	TRBJ1-2	.	CASSGGLTEMVRGYTF	TGTGCCAGCAGCGGAGGCCTTACGGAGATGGTTAGGGGCTACACCTTC
TRBV30	TRBJ2-3	TRBD1	CAWSVPWTGGYTDTQYF	TGTGCCTGGAGTGTCCCATGGACAGGGGGCTACACAGATACGCAGTATTTT
TRBV21-1	TRBJ2-5	.	CASSKLPAEETQYF	TGTGCCAGCAGCAAACTTCCAGCGGAAGAGACCCAGTACTTC
TRBV5-6	TRBJ1-4	.	CASSSEFRGALNEKLFF	TGTGCCAGCAGCTCAGAATTTCGGGGGGCCCTAAATGAAAAACTGTTTTTT
TRBV4-2	TRBJ1-5	TRBD1	CASSQDLADRGGEPQHF	TGTGCCAGCAGCCAAGATCTCGCCGACAGGGGCGGAGAGCCCCAGCATTTT
TRBV5-4	TRBJ2-5	TRBD1	CASSSAVQGSQETQYF	TGTGCCAGCAGCTCGGCCGTACAGGGGTCCCAAGAGACCCAGTACTTC
TRBV12-3/TRBV12-4	TRBJ2-7	TRBD2	CASGLAGYEQYF	TGTGCCAGCGGACTAGCGGGGTACGAGCAGTACTTC
TRBV5-6	TRBJ2-7	.	CASSLDQGSWAYEQYF	TGTGCCAGCAGCTTGGACCAGGGGTCATGGGCCTACGAGCAGTACTTC
TRBV29-1	TRBJ1-1	TRBD1	CSVGRADRGAFF	TGCAGCGTTGGAAGGGCGGACAGGGGAGCTTTCTTT
TRBV5-5	TRBJ2-5	TRBD2	CASSPDWGGETQYF	TGTGCCAGCAGCCCGGATTGGGGGGGAGAGACCCAGTACTTC
TRBV11-2	TRBJ2-1	TRBD1	CASSSGTGVYNEQFF	TGTGCCAGCAGCTCGGGGACAGGGGTGTACAATGAGCAGTTCTTC
TRBV2	TRBJ2-1	TRBD1	CASSDRGTGSEFF	TGTGCCAGCAGTGATAGGGGGACAGGGAGCGAGTTCTTC
TRBV3-1/TRBV3-2	TRBJ1-2	.	CASSPQGSRYGYTF	TGTGCCAGCAGCCCTCAGGGAAGTCGCTATGGCTACACCTTC
TRBV5-4	TRBJ1-5	.	CASSFPPTGVRQPQHF	TGTGCCAGCAGCTTCCCACCCACGGGGGTAAGACAGCCCCAGCATTTT
TRBV11-2	TRBJ2-7	.	CASSLTGYEQYF	TGTGCCAGCAGCTTAACAGGCTACGAGCAGTACTTC
TRBV6-1	TRBJ1-5	.	CASSDGSQPQHF	TGTGCCAGCAGTGACGGGTCTCAGCCCCAGCATTTT
TRBV4-2	TRBJ2-7	.	CASRPLGGAGQGFPFTGYEQYF	TGTGCCAGCCGCCCGTTGGGGGGAGCAGGGCAGGGTTTTCCGTTTACCGGGTACGAGCAGTACTTC